This entry concerns a single T cell receptor (beta chain). As handled by the study authors: Estimation of nucleated cell counts was performed using reference gene primer amplification. Sequencing used immunoSEQ multiplex PCR; TCRdb keeps in-frame clones, though not all of them. V and J calls and clone size are given by that table; D and trimming were obtained from the DNA. Here the sample spans around 19,000 clones, around 90% being singletons. These data belong to a study of blood T cell repertoires in COVID-19. Study information: PBMCs, B-cell-depleted T cells, or T cells were the source of the cDNA or gDNA that made up the material.

Trimming pared 0 bases from V and 16 bases from J, leaving 16 bases between. CDR1 and CDR2 (germline): LGHNA, YSLEER. CDR3 length: 13 amino acids. The sample taken for sequencing was peripheral blood. This chain connects TRBV4-3 to TRBJ2-4; possible D gene TRBD2, 5 bases. The clonotype was recovered from a man in his 70s with active COVID-19. The CDR3 sequence is CASSQDVDYPRYF. CDR3 coding DNA: TGCGCCAGCAGCCAAGATGTCGACTACCCGAGATACTTC.